The present entry profiles one T cell receptor beta chain with its context. Its antigen is undetermined. TCRdb independently ran MiXCR on the reads; one entry per CDR3 protein. Of some 590,000 distinct CDR3 sequences listed, over 35% are singletons. This record belongs to a study of T cell repertoires in cytomegalovirus infection. Findings of the study overall: Identification of carriers of CMV plus the relevant HLA was performed using cumulative public TCR beta family frequency.

Germline V CDR1 and CDR2: LNHDA, SQIVND (reference sequence). V was trimmed by 5 bases and J by 2 bases, leaving 13 bases between them. CDR3 length equals 14 residues. This specimen was cultured PBMCs, taken from culture after CMV antigen stimulation. The clonotype comes from a human donor in good health (CMV status not recorded). Some clones in this sample may be carry-over from other donors' samples. The genes are TRBV19 and TRBJ2-7, with TRBD2 as a possible D gene (6 bases). CDR3 in DNA: TGTGCCAGTAGTTTTGGACTACCGGCCTACGAGCAGTACTTC. This gives the protein CASSFGLPAYEQYF. The variable domain in full, completed from reference TRBV19 and TRBJ2-7, reads DGGITQSPKYLFRKEGQNVTLSCEQNLNHDAMYWYRQDPGQGLRLIYYSQIVNDFQKGDIAEGYSVSREKKESFPLTVTSAQKNPTAFYLCASSFGLPAYEQYFGPGTRLTVT.